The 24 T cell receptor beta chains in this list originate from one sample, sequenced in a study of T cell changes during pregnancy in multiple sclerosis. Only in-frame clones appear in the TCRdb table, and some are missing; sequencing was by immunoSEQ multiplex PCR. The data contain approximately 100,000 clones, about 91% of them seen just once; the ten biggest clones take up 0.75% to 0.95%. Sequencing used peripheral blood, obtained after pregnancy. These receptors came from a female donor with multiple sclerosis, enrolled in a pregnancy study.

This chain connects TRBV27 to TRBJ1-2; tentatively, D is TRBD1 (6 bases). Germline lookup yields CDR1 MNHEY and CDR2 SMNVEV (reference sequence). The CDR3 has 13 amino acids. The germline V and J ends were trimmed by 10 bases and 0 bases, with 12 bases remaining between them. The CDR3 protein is CATGTPPNYGYTF. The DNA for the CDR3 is TGTGCCACCGGGACACCGCCTAACTATGGCTACACCTTC.

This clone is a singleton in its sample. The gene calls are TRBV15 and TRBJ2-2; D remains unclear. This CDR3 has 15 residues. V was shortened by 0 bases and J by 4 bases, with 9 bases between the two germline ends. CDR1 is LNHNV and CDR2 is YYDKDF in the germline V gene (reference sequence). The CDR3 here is CATSRDMTGTGELFF. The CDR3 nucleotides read TGTGCCACCAGCAGAGATATGACGGGCACCGGGGAGCTGTTTTTT.

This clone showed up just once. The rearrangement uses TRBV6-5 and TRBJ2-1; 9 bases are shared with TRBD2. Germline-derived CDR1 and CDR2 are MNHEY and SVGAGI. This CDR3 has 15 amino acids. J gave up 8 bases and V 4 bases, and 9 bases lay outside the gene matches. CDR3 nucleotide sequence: TGTGCCAGCAGTTCAGCGGGGGGCCATTTCTATGAGCAGTTCTTC. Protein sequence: CASSSAGGHFYEQFF.

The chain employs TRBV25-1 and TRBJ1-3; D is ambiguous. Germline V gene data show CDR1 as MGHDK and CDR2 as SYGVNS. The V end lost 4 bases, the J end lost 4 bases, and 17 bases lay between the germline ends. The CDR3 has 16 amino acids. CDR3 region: CASSVSTRPGGNTIYF. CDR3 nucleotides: TGTGCCAGCAGTGTGTCTACTAGGCCGGGAGGAAACACCATATATTTT.

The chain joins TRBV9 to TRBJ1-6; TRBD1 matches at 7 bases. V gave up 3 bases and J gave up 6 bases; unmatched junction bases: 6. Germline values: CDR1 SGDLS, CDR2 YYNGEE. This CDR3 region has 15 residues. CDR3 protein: CASSAGDSLNSPLHF. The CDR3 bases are TGTGCCAGCAGCGCCGGGGACAGCCTTAATTCACCCCTCCACTTT.

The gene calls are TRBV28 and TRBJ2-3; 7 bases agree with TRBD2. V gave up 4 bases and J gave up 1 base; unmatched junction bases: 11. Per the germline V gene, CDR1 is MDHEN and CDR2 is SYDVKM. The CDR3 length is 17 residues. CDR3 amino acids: CASSSRTRKGGTDTQYF. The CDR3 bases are TGTGCCAGCAGTTCCCGGACTAGAAAAGGGGGCACAGATACGCAGTATTTT.

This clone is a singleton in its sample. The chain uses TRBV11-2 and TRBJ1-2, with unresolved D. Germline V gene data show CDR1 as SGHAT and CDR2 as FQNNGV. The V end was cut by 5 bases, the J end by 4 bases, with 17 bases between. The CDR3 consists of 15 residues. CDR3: CASSPREGGFYGYTF. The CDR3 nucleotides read TGTGCCAGCAGCCCGCGTGAGGGCGGTTTCTATGGCTACACCTTC.

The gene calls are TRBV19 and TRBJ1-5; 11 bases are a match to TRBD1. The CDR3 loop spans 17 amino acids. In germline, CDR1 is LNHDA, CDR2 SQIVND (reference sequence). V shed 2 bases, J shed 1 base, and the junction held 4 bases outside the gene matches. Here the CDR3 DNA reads TGTGCCAGTAGTATAAAAGGACAGGGGGCCAGCAATCAGCCCCAGCATTTT. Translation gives CASSIKGQGASNQPQHF.

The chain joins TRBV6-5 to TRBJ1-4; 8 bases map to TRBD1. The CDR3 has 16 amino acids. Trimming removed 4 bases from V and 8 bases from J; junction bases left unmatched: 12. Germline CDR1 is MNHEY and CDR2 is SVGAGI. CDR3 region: CASSSGSGTGNEKLFF. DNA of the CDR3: TGTGCCAGCAGTTCAGGATCCGGGACAGGAAACGAAAAACTGTTTTTT.

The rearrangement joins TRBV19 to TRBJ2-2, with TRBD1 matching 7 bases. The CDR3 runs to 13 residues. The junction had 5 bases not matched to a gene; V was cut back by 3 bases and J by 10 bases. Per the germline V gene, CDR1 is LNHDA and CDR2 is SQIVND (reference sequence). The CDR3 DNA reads TGTGCCAGTAGTATGACAGGGAAAGAGGAGCTGTTTTTT. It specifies CASSMTGKEELFF.

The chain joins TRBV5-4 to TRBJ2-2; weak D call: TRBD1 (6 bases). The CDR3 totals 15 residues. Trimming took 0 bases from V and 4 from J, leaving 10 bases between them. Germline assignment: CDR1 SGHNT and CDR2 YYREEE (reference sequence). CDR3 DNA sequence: TGTGCCAGCAGCTTGGTTGGGACAACCACCGGGGAGCTGTTTTTT. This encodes CASSLVGTTTGELFF. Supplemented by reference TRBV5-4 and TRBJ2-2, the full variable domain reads ETGVTQSPTHLIKTRGQQVTLRCSSQSGHNTVSWYQQALGQGPQFIFQYYREEENGRGNFPPRFSGLQFPNYSSELNVNALELDDSALYLCASSLVGTTTGELFFGEGSRLTVL.

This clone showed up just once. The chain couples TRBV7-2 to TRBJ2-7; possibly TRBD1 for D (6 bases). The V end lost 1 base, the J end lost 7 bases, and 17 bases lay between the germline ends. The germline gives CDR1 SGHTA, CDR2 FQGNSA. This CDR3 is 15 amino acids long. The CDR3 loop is CASSLGISGAAEQYF. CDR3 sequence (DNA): TGTGCCAGCAGCTTAGGGATTTCAGGGGCCGCAGAGCAGTACTTC.

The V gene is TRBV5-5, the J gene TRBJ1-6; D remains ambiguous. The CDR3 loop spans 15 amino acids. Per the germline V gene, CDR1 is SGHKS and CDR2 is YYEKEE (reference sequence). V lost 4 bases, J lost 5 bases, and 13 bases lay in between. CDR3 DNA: TGTGCCAGCAGCCCCAGCGGGATAAATAATTCACCCCTCCACTTT. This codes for CASSPSGINNSPLHF.

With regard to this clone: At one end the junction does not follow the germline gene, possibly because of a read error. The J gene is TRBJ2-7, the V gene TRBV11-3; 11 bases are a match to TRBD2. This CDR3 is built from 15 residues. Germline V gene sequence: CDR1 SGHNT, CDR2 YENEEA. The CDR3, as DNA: TGTGCCAGCAGCTTAGATGGAACTAGCGGGGGTCCCCTCCACTTC. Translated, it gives CASSLDGTSGGPLHF.

The CDR3 DNA sequence: TGTGCCATCAGTTCCAGGGGCGCTGCCTACGAGCAGTACTTC. Translating gives CAISSRGAAYEQYF. The chain carries TRBV10-3 and TRBJ2-7; D may be TRBD1 (6 bases). CDR1 and CDR2 from the germline V gene are ENHRY and SYGVKD. The CDR3 consists of 14 residues. Between the trimmed V and J ends, which lost 5 bases and 2 bases, there was a span of 13 bases.

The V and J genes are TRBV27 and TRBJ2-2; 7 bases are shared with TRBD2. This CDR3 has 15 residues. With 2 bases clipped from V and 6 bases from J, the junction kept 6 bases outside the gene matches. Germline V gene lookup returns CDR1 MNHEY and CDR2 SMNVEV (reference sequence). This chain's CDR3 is CASSLGGRASGELFF. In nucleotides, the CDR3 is TGTGCCAGCAGTTTAGGTGGGAGGGCCTCCGGGGAGCTGTTTTTT.

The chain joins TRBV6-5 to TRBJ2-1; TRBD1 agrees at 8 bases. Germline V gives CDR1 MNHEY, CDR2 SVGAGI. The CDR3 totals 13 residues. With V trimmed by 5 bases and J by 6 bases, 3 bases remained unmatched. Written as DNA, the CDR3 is TGTGCCAGCAGTAGACAGGGGTTCAATGAGCAGTTCTTC. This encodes CASSRQGFNEQFF.

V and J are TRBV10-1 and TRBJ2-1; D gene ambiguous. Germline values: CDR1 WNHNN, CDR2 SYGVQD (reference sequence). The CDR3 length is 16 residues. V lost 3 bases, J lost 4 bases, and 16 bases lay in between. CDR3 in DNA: TGCGCCAGCAGTGATGGGCCGCACGGAAATTACAATGAGCAGTTCTTC. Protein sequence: CASSDGPHGNYNEQFF.

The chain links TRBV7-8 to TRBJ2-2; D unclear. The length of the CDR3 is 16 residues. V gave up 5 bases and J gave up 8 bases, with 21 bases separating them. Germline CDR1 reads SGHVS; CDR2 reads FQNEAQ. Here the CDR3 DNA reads TGTGCCAGCAGCCGATTGGCGCCCCCCCTGACTGGGGAGCTGTTTTTT. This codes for CASSRLAPPLTGELFF.

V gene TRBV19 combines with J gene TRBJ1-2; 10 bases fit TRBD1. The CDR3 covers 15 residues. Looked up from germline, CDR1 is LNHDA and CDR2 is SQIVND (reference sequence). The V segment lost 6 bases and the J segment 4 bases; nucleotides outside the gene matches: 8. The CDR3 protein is CASRPTGGWGYGYTF. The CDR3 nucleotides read TGTGCCAGTAGGCCGACAGGGGGCTGGGGCTATGGCTACACCTTC.

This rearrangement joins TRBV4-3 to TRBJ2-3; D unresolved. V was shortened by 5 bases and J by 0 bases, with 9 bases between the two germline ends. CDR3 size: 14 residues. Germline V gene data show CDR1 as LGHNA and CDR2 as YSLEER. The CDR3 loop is CASSMRQSTDTQYF. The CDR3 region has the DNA TGCGCCAGCAGCATGCGACAAAGCACAGATACGCAGTATTTT.

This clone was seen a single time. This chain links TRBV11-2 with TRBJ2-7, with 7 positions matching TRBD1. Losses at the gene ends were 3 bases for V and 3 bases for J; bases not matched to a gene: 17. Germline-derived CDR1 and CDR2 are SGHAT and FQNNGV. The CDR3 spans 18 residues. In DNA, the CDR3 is TGTGCCAGCAGCTTCTCTCCGGGACAGTCCCAGGATGGCTACGAGCAGTACTTC. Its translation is CASSFSPGQSQDGYEQYF.

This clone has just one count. The CDR3 sequence is CASSGTGAFEQYF. The CDR3 coding sequence is TGCGCCAGCAGCGGGACAGGGGCCTTTGAGCAGTACTTC. The chain carries TRBV5-1 and TRBJ2-7; 10 bases are a match to TRBD1. This CDR3 has 13 residues. The V gene's germline CDR1 is SGHRS and CDR2 YFSETQ. J was trimmed by 7 bases and V by 4 bases; bases with no gene match: 5.

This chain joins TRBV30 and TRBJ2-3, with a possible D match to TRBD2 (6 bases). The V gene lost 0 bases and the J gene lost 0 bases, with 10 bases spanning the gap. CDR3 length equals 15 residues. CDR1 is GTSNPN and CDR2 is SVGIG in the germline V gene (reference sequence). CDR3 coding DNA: TGTGCCTGGAGTGTAGGTGGGAGGAGCACAGATACGCAGTATTTT. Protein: CAWSVGGRSTDTQYF.